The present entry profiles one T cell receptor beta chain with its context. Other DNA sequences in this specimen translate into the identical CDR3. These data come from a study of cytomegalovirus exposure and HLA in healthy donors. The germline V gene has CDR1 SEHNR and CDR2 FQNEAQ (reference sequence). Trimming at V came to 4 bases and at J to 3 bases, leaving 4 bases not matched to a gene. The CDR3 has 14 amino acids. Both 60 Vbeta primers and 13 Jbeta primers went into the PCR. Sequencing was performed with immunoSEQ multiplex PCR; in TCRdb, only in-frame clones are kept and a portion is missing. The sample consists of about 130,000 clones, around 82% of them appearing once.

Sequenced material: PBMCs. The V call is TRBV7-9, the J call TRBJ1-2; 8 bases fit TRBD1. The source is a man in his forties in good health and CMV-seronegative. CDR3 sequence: CASSSLQGDYGYTF. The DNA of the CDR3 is TGTGCCAGCAGCTCATTACAGGGGGACTATGGCTACACCTTC.